Included here is one T cell receptor (beta chain) sequence, with context. What this receptor recognizes is not known. Base qualities are not provided; no much larger clone lies one nucleotide away. These data belong to a study of shared clonotypes between healthy human individuals (dated by TCRdb to the early 2020s). General notes on the study: A few men and two women, aged 18 to 49 years, made up the cohort. For each donor, CD4 naive and CD4 memory were each given three plates, CD8 naive was given two plates, and CD8 memory was given one plate. Blood TCR repertoires of about 5 healthy adults were deeply sequenced to estimate repertoire size and the extent of clonotype sharing between individuals. Different laboratories and diverse techniques were used to prepare libraries and sequence TCR repertoires, to increase sequencing depth and limit assay-specific biases. Leukapheresis yielded between about 0.85 and 10 billion PBMCs per donor.

The full study reports these points: Only blood was sampled, and tissue TCR repertoires likely differ from those in blood. Pairwise subsampling indicated that sequencing depth was expected to affect the degree of clonotype sharing among donors. Incomplete sequencing was indicated by rarefaction of sorted-subset datasets, despite the large sequencing depth. Larger estimated clonotype richness was generally found for naive subsets than for memory subsets. Clonotypes shared by all four sorted-subset donors showed higher generation probabilities than non-shared clonotypes. The genetic and exposure-history diversity represented was limited by the small number of donors. Sharing across four donors was observed for about 5% of naive CD4, over 3% of naive CD8, 2% to 2.5% of memory CD4, and roughly 0.4% of memory CD8 clonotypes.

The germline V gene provides CDR1 SGHRS and CDR2 YFSETQ. The CDR3 numbers 17 residues from cysteine through phenylalanine. Of all the DNA, just the CDR3 is kept, 51 bases in frame from base 1. V loses 5 bases, J loses 1 base, and the germline ends lie 19 bases apart. TCR CDR3 regions were amplified from genomic DNA by multiplex PCR using the deep immunoSEQ assay. For each cell subset, the extracted genomic DNA was distributed evenly across all wells of several immunoSEQ 96-well plates, and each plate served as one replicate. For sorted subsets, roughly 200 ng of genomic DNA, equivalent to 25,000 to 30,000 T cell genomes, went into each replicate PCR. Purified libraries were measured with a Qubit 3.0 fluorometer, size-checked on a Bioanalyzer 2100, and measured again with the KAPA Library Quantification kit. Every immunoSEQ 96-well plate was sequenced on a dedicated single-read 150-cycle Illumina NextSeq 550 flow cell. The paper's processing steps were these. Because the immunoSEQ output held only junctional sequences and lacked quality scores, the filtering could not match the filtering applied to full-length reads. Sequences were annotated with PyIR, a Python wrapper for IgBLAST v1.9, using IMGT germline references to assign V/J genes and CDR3. Any read was removed if the V/J assignment was weak (E-value above 1e-6), the CDR3 was missing, or the read contained stop codons, out-of-frame junctions, or ambiguous translated residues. V3J clonotypes were defined as sequences sharing an identical inferred V gene, J gene, and CDR3 amino acid sequence. Percentage overlap between repertoires was computed as shared unique clonotypes divided by the size of the smaller repertoire. Three approaches were used to assess repertoire richness: RTK rarefaction, the Chao1 estimator, and Recon v2.1 estimates of unobserved clonotypes. Generation probabilities for all TCRbeta clonotypes obtained by the gDNA method from a handful of donors were computed using OLGA. TCRdb limited this immuneACCESS table to in-frame rearrangements with V and J called. A share of clones is missing; checked studies link under half to unresolved V genes, and the rest is unexplained. The DNA gave D and trimming, while V, J and clone size come from that table. This sample is represented by approximately 330,000 clones; around 67% of them were singletons. The biggest ten clones account for more than 9% of the sample.

The donors were healthy, HIV-negative adults who had no recently reported acute infections or vaccinations. Every donor was a Caucasian adult residing in Nashville, Tennessee, USA. CD4+ T cells were enriched through magnetic negative selection, after which naive cells were positively selected on CD45RA and the remaining negative fraction served as the memory subset. After blood collection by leukapheresis, PBMCs were isolated using Ficoll-Histopaque density gradient centrifugation and then cryopreserved in the vapor phase of liquid nitrogen. Purity and quantity of every magnetically sorted T cell population were checked by analytical flow cytometry. Each sorted fraction had its genomic DNA isolated and then quantified by UV absorbance on a Nanodrop 2000c.

The chain uses TRBV5-1 and TRBJ1-3, with TRBD1 as a weak D call on 6 bases. This TCR was recovered from a man aged 25 to 40 in good health. Sequenced input: memory CD4+ T cells sorted from blood. Per the publication, the cell subset or site label means: CD45RA-negative fraction. CDR3 sequence: CASRPLGEGGSGNTIYF. The sequenced DNA: TGCGCCAGCAGACCATTAGGAGAGGGGGGATCTGGAAACACCATATATTTT.